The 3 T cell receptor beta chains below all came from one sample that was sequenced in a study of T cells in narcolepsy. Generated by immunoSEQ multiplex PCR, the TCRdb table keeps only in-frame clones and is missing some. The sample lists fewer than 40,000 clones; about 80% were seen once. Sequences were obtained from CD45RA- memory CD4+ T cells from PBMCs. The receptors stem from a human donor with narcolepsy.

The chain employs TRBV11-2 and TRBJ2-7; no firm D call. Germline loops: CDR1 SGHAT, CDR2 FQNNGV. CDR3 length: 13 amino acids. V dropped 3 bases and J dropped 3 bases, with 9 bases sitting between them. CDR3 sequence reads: CASSFLQYYEQYF. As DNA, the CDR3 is TGTGCCAGCAGCTTTCTTCAATACTACGAGCAGTACTTC.

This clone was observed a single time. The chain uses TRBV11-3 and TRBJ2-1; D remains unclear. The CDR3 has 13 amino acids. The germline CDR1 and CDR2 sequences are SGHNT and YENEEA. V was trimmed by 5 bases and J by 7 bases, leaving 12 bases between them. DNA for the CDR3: TGTGCCAGCAGCCCCCCCCTCAGGAATGAGCAGTTCTTC. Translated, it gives CASSPPLRNEQFF.

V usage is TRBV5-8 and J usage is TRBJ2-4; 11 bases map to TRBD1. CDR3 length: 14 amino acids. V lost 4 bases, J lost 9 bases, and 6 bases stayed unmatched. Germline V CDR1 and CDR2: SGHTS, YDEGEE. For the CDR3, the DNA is TGTGCCAGCAGCCCGGGACAGGGGGAGAGCATTCAGTACTTC. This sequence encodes CASSPGQGESIQYF.